This T cell receptor beta chain originates from a study of technical replicates of blood from a handful of donors. This clone occurred once. Data came from immunoSEQ multiplex PCR; TCRdb stores just in-frame clones and leaves some out. The data show approximately 59,000 clones, around 87% seen once. The CDR3 runs to 17 residues. Germline V gene lookup returns CDR1 SGDLS and CDR2 YYNGEE. V shed 0 bases and J 2 bases; nucleotides not matched to a gene: 4. This receptor was identified in a human donor in good health. Some clones in this sample may be carry-over from other donors' samples. The chain links TRBV9 to TRBJ2-5, with 13 positions matching TRBD2. The sample consisted of PBMCs. The CDR3 DNA is TGTGCCAGCAGCGTAGGGGGGACTAGCGGGGTACAAGAGACCCAGTACTTC. Residues: CASSVGGTSGVQETQYF.